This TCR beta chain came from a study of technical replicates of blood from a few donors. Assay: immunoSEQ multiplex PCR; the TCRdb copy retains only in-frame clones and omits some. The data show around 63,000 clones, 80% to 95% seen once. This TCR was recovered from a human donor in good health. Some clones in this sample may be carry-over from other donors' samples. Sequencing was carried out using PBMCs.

CDR3 protein: CASSPRWNQPQHF. As DNA, the CDR3 is TGTGCCAGTAGCCCACGGTGGAATCAGCCCCAGCATTTT. V and J are TRBV19 and TRBJ1-5; no clear D gene. V lost 6 bases and J 4 bases, leaving 10 bases between the germline ends. The germline CDR1 and CDR2 sequences are LNHDA and SQIVND (reference sequence). The CDR3 runs 13 residues.